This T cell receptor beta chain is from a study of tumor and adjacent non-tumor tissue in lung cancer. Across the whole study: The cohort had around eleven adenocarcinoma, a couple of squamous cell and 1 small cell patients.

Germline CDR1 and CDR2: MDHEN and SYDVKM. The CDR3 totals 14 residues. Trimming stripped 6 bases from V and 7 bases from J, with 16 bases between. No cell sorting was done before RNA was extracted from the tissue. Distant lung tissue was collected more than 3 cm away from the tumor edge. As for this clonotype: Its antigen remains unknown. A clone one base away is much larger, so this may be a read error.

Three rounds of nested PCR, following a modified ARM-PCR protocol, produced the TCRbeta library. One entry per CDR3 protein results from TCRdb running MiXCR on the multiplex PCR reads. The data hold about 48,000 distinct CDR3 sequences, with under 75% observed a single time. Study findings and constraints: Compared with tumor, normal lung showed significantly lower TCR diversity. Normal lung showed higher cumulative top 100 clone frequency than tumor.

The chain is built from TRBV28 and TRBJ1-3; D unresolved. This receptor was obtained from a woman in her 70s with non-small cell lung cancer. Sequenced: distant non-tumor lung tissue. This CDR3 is CASSKLAAGNTIYF. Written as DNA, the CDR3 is TGTGCCAGCAGCAAACTAGCTGCCGGCAACACCATATATTTT.